The clone carrying this TCR beta chain was observed a handful of times. This CDR3 is 15 amino acids long. Germline V gives CDR1 SGHNT, CDR2 YENEEA. Trimming pared 5 bases from V and 4 bases from J, leaving 17 bases between. This record comes from a study of identical twins. From the 5' RACE reads, TCRdb called clonotypes with MiXCR, one entry per CDR3 protein. The table lists 600,000 to 700,000 distinct CDR3 sequences, approximately 21% of them singletons. The data also belong to a second study, concerning T cells expressing NK-cell markers. That paper states: The study found dominant NKG2C+ clonotypes at roughly 1.0-7.5% of CD8+ T cells in about 6 donors.

This TCR came from a woman aged 18-35 years in good health. The material sequenced was PBMCs. The chain links TRBV11-3 to TRBJ2-5; the D call may be TRBD1 or TRBD2 (6 bases each). The CDR3: CASSQPSRGRETQYF. The CDR3, as DNA: TGTGCCAGCAGCCAACCTTCTCGGGGGCGAGAGACCCAGTACTTC.